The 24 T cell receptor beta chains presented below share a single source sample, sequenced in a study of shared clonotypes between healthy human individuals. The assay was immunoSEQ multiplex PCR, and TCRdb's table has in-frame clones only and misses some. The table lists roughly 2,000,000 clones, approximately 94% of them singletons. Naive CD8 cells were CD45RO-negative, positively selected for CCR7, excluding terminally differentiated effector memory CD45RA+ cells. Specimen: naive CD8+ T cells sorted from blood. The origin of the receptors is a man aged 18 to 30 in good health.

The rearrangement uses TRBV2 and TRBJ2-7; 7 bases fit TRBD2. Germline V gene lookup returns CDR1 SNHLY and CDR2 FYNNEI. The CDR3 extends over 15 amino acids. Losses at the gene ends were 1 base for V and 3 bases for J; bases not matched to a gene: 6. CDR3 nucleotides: TGTGCCAGCAGTGAAGGGCTAGCGGTAGACTACGAGCAGTACTTC. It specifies CASSEGLAVDYEQYF.

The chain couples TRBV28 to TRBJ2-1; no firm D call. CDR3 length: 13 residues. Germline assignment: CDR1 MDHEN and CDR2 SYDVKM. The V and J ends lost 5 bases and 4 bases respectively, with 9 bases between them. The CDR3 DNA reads TGTGCCAGCAGTCTACAGTTATACAATGAGCAGTTCTTC. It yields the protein CASSLQLYNEQFF.

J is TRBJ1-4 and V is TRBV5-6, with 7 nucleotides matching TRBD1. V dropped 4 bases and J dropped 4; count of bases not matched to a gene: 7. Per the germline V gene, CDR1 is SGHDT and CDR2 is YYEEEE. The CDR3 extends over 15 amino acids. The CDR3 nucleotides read TGTGCCAGCAGCGAACCTGGACAGGTTAATGAAAAACTGTTTTTT. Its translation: CASSEPGQVNEKLFF.

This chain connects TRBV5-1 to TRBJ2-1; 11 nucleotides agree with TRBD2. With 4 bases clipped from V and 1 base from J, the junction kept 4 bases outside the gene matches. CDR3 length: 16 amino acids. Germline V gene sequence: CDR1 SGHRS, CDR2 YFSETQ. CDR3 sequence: CASSALAGGSYNEQFF. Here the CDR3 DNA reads TGCGCCAGCAGCGCCCTAGCGGGGGGTTCCTACAATGAGCAGTTCTTC.

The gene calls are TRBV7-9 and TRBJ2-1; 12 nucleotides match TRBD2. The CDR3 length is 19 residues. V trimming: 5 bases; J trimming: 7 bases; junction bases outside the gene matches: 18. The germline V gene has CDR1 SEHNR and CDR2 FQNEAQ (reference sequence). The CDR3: CASSIQNGLAGGPGNEQFF. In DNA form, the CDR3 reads TGTGCCAGCAGCATTCAGAACGGGCTAGCGGGAGGGCCGGGTAATGAGCAGTTCTTC.

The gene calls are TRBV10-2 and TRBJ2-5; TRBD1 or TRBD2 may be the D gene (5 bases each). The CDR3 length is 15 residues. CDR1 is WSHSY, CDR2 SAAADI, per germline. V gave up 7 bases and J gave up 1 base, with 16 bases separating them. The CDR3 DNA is TGCGCCAGCATCCGGGACCTATTTTTCCAAGAGACCCAGTACTTC. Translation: CASIRDLFFQETQYF.

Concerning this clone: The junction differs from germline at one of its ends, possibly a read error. CDR3 DNA: TGTGCTAGCAGCCCCTCCATGCTGGGGGAAACCCAGTACTTC. This gives the protein CASSPSMLGETQYF. This chain uses TRBV7-7 with TRBJ2-5; D possibly matches TRBD1 or TRBD2 (5 bases each). Germline V lookup: CDR1 SSHAT, CDR2 FNYEAQ (reference sequence). The CDR3 length is 14 residues.

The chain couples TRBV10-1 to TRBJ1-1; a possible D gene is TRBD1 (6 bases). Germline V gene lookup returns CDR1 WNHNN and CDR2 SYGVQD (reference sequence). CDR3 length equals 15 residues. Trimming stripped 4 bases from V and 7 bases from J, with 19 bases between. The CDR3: CASSAASDSGGEAFF. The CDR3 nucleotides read TGCGCCAGCAGTGCTGCCTCGGACAGTGGGGGTGAAGCTTTCTTT.

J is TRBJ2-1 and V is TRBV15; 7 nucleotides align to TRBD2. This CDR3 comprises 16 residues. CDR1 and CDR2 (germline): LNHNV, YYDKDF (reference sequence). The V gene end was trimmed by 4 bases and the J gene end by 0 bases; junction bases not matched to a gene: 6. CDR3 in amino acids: CATSITSESSYNEQFF. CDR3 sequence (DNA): TGTGCCACCAGCATCACTAGCGAAAGCTCCTACAATGAGCAGTTCTTC.

CDR3: CASSLGLEAIEAFF. CDR3 coding DNA: TGTGCCAGCAGCTTGGGTTTGGAGGCAATTGAAGCTTTCTTT. The V and J genes are TRBV5-6 and TRBJ1-1; no reliable D call. CDR3 length equals 14 residues. Trimming took off 0 bases at V and 7 bases at J, with 13 bases between the two ends. Germline V gives CDR1 SGHDT, CDR2 YYEEEE.

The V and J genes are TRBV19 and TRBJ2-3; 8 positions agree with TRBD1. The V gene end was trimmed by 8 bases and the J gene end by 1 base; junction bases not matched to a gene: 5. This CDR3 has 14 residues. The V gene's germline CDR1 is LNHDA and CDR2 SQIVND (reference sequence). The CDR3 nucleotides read TGTGCCAGTCACAGGGGGTACGGCACAGATACGCAGTATTTT. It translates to CASHRGYGTDTQYF.

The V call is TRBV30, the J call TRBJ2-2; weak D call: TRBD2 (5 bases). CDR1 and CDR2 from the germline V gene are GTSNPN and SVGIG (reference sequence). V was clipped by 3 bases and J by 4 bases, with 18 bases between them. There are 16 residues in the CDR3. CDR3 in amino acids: CAWRAPGMHLTGELFF. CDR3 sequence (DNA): TGTGCCTGGAGAGCCCCCGGGATGCACCTCACCGGGGAGCTGTTTTTT.

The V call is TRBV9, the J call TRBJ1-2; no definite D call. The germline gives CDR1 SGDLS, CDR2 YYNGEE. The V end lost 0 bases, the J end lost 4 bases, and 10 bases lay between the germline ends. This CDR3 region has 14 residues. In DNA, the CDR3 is TGTGCCAGCAGCGTAGCCGGCAGTGCCTATGGCTACACCTTC. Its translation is CASSVAGSAYGYTF. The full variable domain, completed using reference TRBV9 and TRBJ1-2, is DSGVTQTPKHLITATGQRVTLRCSPRSGDLSVYWYQQSLDQGLQFLIQYYNGEERAKGNILERFSAQQFPDLHSELNLSSLELGDSALYFCASSVAGSAYGYTFGSGTRLTVV.

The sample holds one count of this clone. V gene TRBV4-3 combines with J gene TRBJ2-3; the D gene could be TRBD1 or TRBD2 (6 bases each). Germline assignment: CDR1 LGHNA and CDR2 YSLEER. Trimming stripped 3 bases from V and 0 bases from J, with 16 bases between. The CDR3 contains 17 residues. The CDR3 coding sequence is TGCGCCAGCAGCCACTCAAAGGGGGGCATCAGCACAGATACGCAGTATTTT. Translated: CASSHSKGGISTDTQYF.

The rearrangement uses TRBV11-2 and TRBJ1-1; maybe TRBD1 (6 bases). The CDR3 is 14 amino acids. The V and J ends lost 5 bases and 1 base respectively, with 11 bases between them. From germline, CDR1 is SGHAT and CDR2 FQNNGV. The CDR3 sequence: CASSLRGGNTEAFF. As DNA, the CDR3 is TGTGCCAGCAGCCTCAGGGGTGGGAACACTGAAGCTTTCTTT. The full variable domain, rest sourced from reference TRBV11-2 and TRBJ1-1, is EAGVAQSPRYKIIEKRQSVAFWCNPISGHATLYWYQQILGQGPKLLIQFQNNGVVDDSQLPKDRFSAERLKGVDSTLKIQPAKLEDSAVYLCASSLRGGNTEAFFGQGTRLTVV.

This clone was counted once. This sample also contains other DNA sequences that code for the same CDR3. CDR3 nucleotide sequence: TGTGCCAGCAGCTTAGCTCAGGGGACGAACACTGAAGCTTTCTTT. It translates to CASSLAQGTNTEAFF. The chain recombines TRBV7-9 with TRBJ1-1; D may be TRBD1 (6 bases). Germline assignment: CDR1 SEHNR and CDR2 FQNEAQ (reference sequence). Trimming took off 0 bases at V and 1 base at J, with 9 bases between the two ends. CDR3 size: 15 residues.

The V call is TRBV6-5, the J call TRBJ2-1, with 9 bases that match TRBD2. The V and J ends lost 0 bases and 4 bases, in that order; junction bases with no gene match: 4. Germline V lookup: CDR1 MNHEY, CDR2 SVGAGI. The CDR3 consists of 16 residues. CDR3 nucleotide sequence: TGTGCCAGCAGTTACTCAGGCGGGGGGGCATACAATGAGCAGTTCTTC. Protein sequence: CASSYSGGGAYNEQFF.

CDR3 DNA: TGTGCCACCAGCAATATCGTGAACACTGAAGCTTTCTTT. Translating gives CATSNIVNTEAFF. This chain connects TRBV15 to TRBJ1-1; D is unclear. The CDR3 contains 13 residues. CDR1 LNHNV and CDR2 YYDKDF come from the germline V gene (reference sequence). Trimming removed 4 bases at V and 0 bases at J, with 6 bases between.

CDR3 DNA sequence: TGTGCCAGCTCACCCTCCCCGGCGGACAGGGTAGGAGCTAACTATGGCTACACCTTC. It specifies CASSPSPADRVGANYGYTF. The J gene is TRBJ1-2, the V gene TRBV18; 8 nucleotides align to TRBD1. CDR1 is KGHSH and CDR2 is LQKENI in the germline V gene. This CDR3 has 19 residues. V lost 3 bases, J lost 0 bases, and 15 bases stayed unmatched.

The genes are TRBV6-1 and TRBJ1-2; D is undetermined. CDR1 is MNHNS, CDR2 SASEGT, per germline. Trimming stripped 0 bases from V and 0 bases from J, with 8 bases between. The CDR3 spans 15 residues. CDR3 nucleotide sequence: TGTGCCAGCAGTGAAGCCGGGTTCCCTAACTATGGCTACACCTTC. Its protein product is CASSEAGFPNYGYTF.

CDR3 amino acids: CASSPVIGLNTEAFF. In DNA, the CDR3 is TGTGCCAGCAGCCCCGTTATAGGGCTGAACACTGAAGCTTTCTTT. The chain uses TRBV7-2 and TRBJ1-1; D gene unclear. Trimming removed 5 bases at V and 0 bases at J, with 13 bases between. Germline CDR1 is SGHTA and CDR2 is FQGNSA. This CDR3 contains 15 residues. The full variable domain, its missing parts supplied by reference TRBV7-2 and TRBJ1-1, is GAGVSQSPSNKVTEKGKDVELRCDPISGHTALYWYRQSLGQGLEFLIYFQGNSAPDKSGLPSDRFSAERTGGSVSTLTIQRTQQEDSAVYLCASSPVIGLNTEAFFGQGTRLTVV.

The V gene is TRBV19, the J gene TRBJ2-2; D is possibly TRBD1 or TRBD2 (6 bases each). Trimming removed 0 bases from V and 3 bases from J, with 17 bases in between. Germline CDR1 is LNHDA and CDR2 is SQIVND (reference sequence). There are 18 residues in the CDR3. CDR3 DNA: TGTGCCAGTAGTATAGAACGACTGGCAGGGGACTACACCGGGGAGCTGTTTTTT. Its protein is CASSIERLAGDYTGELFF.

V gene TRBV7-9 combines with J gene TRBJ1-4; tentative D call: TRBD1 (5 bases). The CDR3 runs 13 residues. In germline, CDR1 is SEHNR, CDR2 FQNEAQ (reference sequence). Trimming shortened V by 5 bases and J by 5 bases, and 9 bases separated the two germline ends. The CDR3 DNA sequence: TGTGCCAGCAGCGGGACGGGGAATGAAAAACTGTTTTTT. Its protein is CASSGTGNEKLFF.

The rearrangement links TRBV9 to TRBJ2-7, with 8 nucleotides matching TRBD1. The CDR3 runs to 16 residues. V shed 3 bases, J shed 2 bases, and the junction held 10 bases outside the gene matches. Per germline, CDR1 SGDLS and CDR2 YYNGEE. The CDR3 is CASSEPPGGAPYEQYF. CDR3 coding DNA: TGTGCCAGCAGCGAGCCCCCAGGGGGCGCACCCTACGAGCAGTACTTC.